These 20 T cell receptor beta chains came from one sample sequenced in a study of blood T cell repertoires in COVID-19. Measured with immunoSEQ multiplex PCR; TCRdb has only the in-frame clones, and not every one. The repertoire holds 150,000 to 200,000 clones, with 70% to 90% as singletons. Sequenced: PBMCs or T cells enriched from blood (not recorded which). These receptors were taken from a woman aged 40 to 50 in a cohort exposed to, infected with or recovered from COVID-19 (not recorded which).

The chain uses TRBV7-9 and TRBJ2-7; 9 bases are shared with TRBD2. CDR3 size: 18 residues. Germline values: CDR1 SEHNR, CDR2 FQNEAQ (reference sequence). The V gene end was trimmed by 2 bases and the J gene end by 0 bases; junction bases not matched to a gene: 11. The CDR3 protein is CASSLPTESGRLSYEQYF. In DNA, the CDR3 is TGTGCCAGCAGCTTACCGACCGAGAGCGGGAGGCTCTCCTACGAGCAGTACTTC.

As regards this clone: Mismatch with germline at one junction end may stem from a read error. The chain couples TRBV6-5 to TRBJ1-2; TRBD1 might be the D (5 bases). CDR1 and CDR2 (germline): MNHEY, SVGAGI. This CDR3 is 15 amino acids long. The CDR3 spells CASTSFGQGNNGYTF. The CDR3 DNA follows: TGTGCCAGCACGAGCTTCGGGCAGGGTAACAATGGCTACACCTTC.

The J gene is TRBJ1-1, the V gene TRBV29-1, with 12 positions matching TRBD1. The CDR3 extends over 14 amino acids. V gave up 6 bases and J gave up 4 bases; unmatched junction bases: 6. CDR1 is SQVTM and CDR2 is ANQGSEA in the germline V gene. CDR3 region: CSVLGQGAVTEAFF. CDR3 in DNA: TGCAGCGTACTGGGACAGGGGGCGGTCACTGAAGCTTTCTTT.

J is TRBJ2-5 and V is TRBV7-9, with TRBD2 matching 15 bases. This CDR3 has 16 residues. V was pared by 2 bases and J by 4 bases, with 2 bases of the junction left unmatched. CDR1 and CDR2 from the germline V gene are SEHNR and FQNEAQ (reference sequence). The CDR3 DNA reads as TGTGCCAGCAGCTTAAGGGGACTAGCGGGGGGAGAGACCCAGTACTTC. Protein sequence: CASSLRGLAGGETQYF.

This rearrangement joins TRBV6-2 or TRBV6-3 to TRBJ2-1; D possibly corresponds to TRBD1 (6 bases). Germline V gives CDR1 MNHEY, CDR2 SVGEGT. V lost 5 bases and J 4 bases, leaving 18 bases between the germline ends. This CDR3 region has 16 residues. In nucleotides, the CDR3 is TGTGCCAGCAGTCTGGGGACACCACGGCCTTACAATGAGCAGTTCTTC. Residues: CASSLGTPRPYNEQFF.

V is TRBV4-3 and J is TRBJ2-7, with 9 nucleotides matching TRBD2. The CDR3 totals 13 residues. Per the germline V gene, CDR1 is LGHNA and CDR2 is YSLEER. V trimming: 4 bases; J trimming: 4 bases; junction bases outside the gene matches: 2. Here the CDR3 reads CASSRGLAYEQYF. The CDR3 DNA follows: TGCGCCAGCAGCCGGGGACTAGCTTACGAGCAGTACTTC.

The chain has TRBV9 and TRBJ1-2, with D maybe TRBD1 (6 bases). The CDR3 extends over 14 amino acids. Trimming left V 0 bases short and J 5 bases short, with 11 bases between. Germline CDR1 and CDR2: SGDLS and YYNGEE. CDR3 coding DNA: TGTGCCAGCAGCGTAGGAGGGGACATTTATGGCTACACCTTC. This sequence encodes CASSVGGDIYGYTF.

The genes are TRBV13 and TRBJ1-6, with 9 bases matching TRBD1. V lost 5 bases to trimming and J lost 6 bases; unmatched junction nucleotides: 8. Germline V CDR1 and CDR2: PRHDT, FYEKMQ (reference sequence). This CDR3 contains 16 residues. For the CDR3, the DNA is TGTGCCAGCAGCCCGGGACAGGGAGGAGGTAATTCACCCCTCCACTTT. Translated: CASSPGQGGGNSPLHF. Complete variable domain (other parts from reference TRBV13 and TRBJ1-6): AAGVIQSPRHLIKEKRETATLKCYPIPRHDTVYWYQQGPGQDPQFLISFYEKMQSDKGSIPDRFSAQQFSDYHSELNMSSLELGDSALYFCASSPGQGGGNSPLHFGNGTRLTVT.

The chain recombines TRBV5-1 with TRBJ2-7; D might be TRBD2 (6 bases). Trimming cost V 4 bases and J 0 bases, with 11 bases left between them. Germline V lookup: CDR1 SGHRS, CDR2 YFSETQ. The CDR3 runs 14 residues. CDR3 sequence: CASSHPDYSYEQYF. DNA for the CDR3: TGCGCCAGCAGCCACCCGGACTACTCCTACGAGCAGTACTTC. Complete variable domain (other parts from reference TRBV5-1 and TRBJ2-7): KAGVTQTPRYLIKTRGQQVTLSCSPISGHRSVSWYQQTPGQGLQFLFEYFSETQRNKGNFPGRFSGRQFSNSRSEMNVSTLELGDSALYLCASSHPDYSYEQYFGPGTRLTVT.

The V call is TRBV7-2, the J call TRBJ2-7; TRBD1 is a possible D gene (6 bases). CDR3 length equals 14 residues. The germline V gene has CDR1 SGHTA and CDR2 FQGNSA. Trimming cost V 1 base and J 4 bases, with 11 bases left between them. The CDR3 DNA reads TGTGCCAGCAGCTTAGGGACAGCCGGTTACGAGCAGTACTTC. This encodes CASSLGTAGYEQYF.

The chain joins TRBV5-8 to TRBJ1-1, with D unclear. The germline V gene has CDR1 SGHTS and CDR2 YDEGEE. The CDR3 is 14 amino acids. V lost 6 bases and J lost 2, with 14 bases in between. The CDR3 DNA reads TGTGCCAGCATGGACTCCACCTTTAACACTGAAGCTTTCTTT. Residues: CASMDSTFNTEAFF.

J is TRBJ1-1 and V is TRBV27; no reliable D call. Trimming stripped 5 bases from V and 3 bases from J, with 4 bases between. Germline V gene sequence: CDR1 MNHEY, CDR2 SMNVEV (reference sequence). The CDR3 is 11 amino acids. The CDR3 nucleotides read TGTGCCAGCAGTGACTACACTGAAGCTTTCTTT. Protein sequence: CASSDYTEAFF.

The chain uses TRBV3-1 (or the pseudogene TRBV3-2) and TRBJ1-1; the D is unclear. Trimming stripped 4 bases from V and 6 bases from J, with 18 bases between. CDR1 and CDR2 from the germline V gene are LGHDT and YNNKEL (reference sequence). CDR3 length: 15 amino acids. Here the CDR3 reads CASSPRAERWAEAFF. The CDR3 DNA reads TGTGCCAGCAGCCCCAGAGCCGAGCGGTGGGCTGAAGCTTTCTTT.

The V call is TRBV28, the J call TRBJ2-5; possible D gene TRBD1, 6 bases. The CDR3 spans 13 residues. Germline V lookup: CDR1 MDHEN, CDR2 SYDVKM. Trimming took off 7 bases at V and 4 bases at J, with 13 bases between the two ends. CDR3 sequence (DNA): TGTGCCAGCAATAAGGGACACGGAGAGACCCAGTACTTC. It yields the protein CASNKGHGETQYF.

This clone is medium-sized within its sample. V gene TRBV2 combines with J gene TRBJ2-5; D possibly corresponds to TRBD1 (6 bases). In germline, CDR1 is SNHLY, CDR2 FYNNEI. The CDR3 is 14 residues long. V gave up 4 bases and J gave up 5 bases, with 14 bases separating them. The CDR3 spells CASSVPGHRETQYF. In DNA form, the CDR3 reads TGTGCCAGCAGTGTCCCGGGACACAGGGAGACCCAGTACTTC. The full variable domain, in which reference TRBV2 and TRBJ2-5 provide the parts outside the CDR3, is EPEVTQTPSHQVTQMGQEVILRCVPISNHLYFYWYRQILGQKVEFLVSFYNNEISEKSEIFDDQFSVERPDGSNFTLKIRSTKLEDSAMYFCASSVPGHRETQYFGPGTRLLVL.

V and J are TRBV4-1 and TRBJ2-5; D is unresolved. Trimming left V 1 base short and J 4 bases short, with 4 bases between. Germline CDR1 reads MGHRA; CDR2 reads YSYEKL. The CDR3 consists of 12 residues. CDR3 region: CASSQGRETQYF. The DNA for the CDR3 is TGCGCCAGCAGCCAAGGGAGAGAGACCCAGTACTTC.

V usage is TRBV29-1 and J usage is TRBJ2-7; D possibly corresponds to TRBD1 (5 bases). Germline-derived CDR1 and CDR2 are SQVTM and ANQGSEA. V was shortened by 6 bases and J by 3 bases, with 12 bases between the two germline ends. This CDR3 is built from 12 residues. In nucleotides, the CDR3 is TGCAGCGTCAGCGCAGGGAACTACGAGCAGTACTTC. It translates to CSVSAGNYEQYF.

V usage is TRBV6-5 and J usage is TRBJ2-5; the D gene is possibly TRBD2 (5 bases). Germline-derived CDR1 and CDR2 are MNHEY and SVGAGI. The CDR3 is made up of 13 amino acids. V dropped 6 bases and J dropped 5 bases, with 13 bases sitting between them. CDR3 in amino acids: CASRNGVRETQYF. The CDR3 nucleotides read TGTGCCAGCAGAAACGGGGTCAGGGAGACCCAGTACTTC.

The chain has TRBV4-3 and TRBJ1-2; 8 bases line up with TRBD1. The ends lost 0 bases at V and 4 bases at J; junction bases unmatched: 7. The CDR3 length is 16 residues. CDR1 LGHNA and CDR2 YSLEER come from the germline V gene. In DNA, the CDR3 is TGCGCCAGCAGCCAAGATGGAGGACAGGGTGGCTATGGCTACACCTTC. This gives the protein CASSQDGGQGGYGYTF.

This chain connects TRBV18 to TRBJ2-5; D ambiguous. The germline gives CDR1 KGHSH, CDR2 LQKENI. This CDR3 has 14 amino acids. With 2 bases removed from V and 2 bases from J, the gap between germline ends came to 9 bases. The CDR3 bases are TGTGCCAGCTCACCATTTACAGATCAAGAGACCCAGTACTTC. Protein: CASSPFTDQETQYF.